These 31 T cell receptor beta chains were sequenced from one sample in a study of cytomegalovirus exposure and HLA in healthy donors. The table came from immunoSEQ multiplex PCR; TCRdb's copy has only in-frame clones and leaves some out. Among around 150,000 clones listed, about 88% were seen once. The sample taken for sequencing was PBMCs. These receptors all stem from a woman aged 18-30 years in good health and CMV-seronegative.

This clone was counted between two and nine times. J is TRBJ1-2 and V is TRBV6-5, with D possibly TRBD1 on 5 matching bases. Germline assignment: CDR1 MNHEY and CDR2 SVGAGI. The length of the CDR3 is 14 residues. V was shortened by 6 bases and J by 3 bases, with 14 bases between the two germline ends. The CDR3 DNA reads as TGTGCCAGCAGCCAACTGGGGGGGGACTATGGCTACACCTTC. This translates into CASSQLGGDYGYTF.

The CDR3: CAWRYEVAFF. CDR3 sequence (DNA): TGTGCCTGGAGATACGAGGTAGCTTTCTTT. The rearrangement joins TRBV30 to TRBJ1-1; no definite D call. The V end was cut by 3 bases, the J end by 10 bases, with 9 bases between. This CDR3 has 10 amino acids. Germline values: CDR1 GTSNPN, CDR2 SVGIG (reference sequence).

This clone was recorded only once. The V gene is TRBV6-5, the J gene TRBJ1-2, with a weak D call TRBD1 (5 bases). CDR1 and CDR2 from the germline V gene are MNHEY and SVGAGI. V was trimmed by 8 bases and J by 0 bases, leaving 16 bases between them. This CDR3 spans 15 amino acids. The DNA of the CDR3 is TGTGCCAGCGGGGGGGTGCCTCCCGCTAACTATGGCTACACCTTC. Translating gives CASGGVPPANYGYTF.

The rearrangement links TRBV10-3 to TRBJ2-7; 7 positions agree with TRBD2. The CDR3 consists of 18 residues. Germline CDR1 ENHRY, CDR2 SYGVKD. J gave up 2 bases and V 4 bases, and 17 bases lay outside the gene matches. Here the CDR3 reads CAISGPRPKSGGTYEQYF. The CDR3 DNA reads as TGTGCCATCAGTGGGCCACGCCCTAAGTCCGGGGGGACCTACGAGCAGTACTTC.

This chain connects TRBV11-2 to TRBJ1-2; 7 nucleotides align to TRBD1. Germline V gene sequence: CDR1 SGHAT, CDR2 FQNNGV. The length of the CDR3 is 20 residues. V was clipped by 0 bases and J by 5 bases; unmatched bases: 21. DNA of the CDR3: TGTGCCAGCAGCTTAGAGGTTCGTAGGGGGCCTCCCACTGCCGGGTATGGCTACACCTTC. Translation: CASSLEVRRGPPTAGYGYTF.

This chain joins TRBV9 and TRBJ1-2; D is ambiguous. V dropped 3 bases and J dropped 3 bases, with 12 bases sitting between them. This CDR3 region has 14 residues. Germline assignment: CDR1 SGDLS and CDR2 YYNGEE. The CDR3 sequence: CASSEGGSDYGYTF. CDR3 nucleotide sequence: TGTGCCAGCAGCGAGGGAGGGTCAGACTATGGCTACACCTTC.

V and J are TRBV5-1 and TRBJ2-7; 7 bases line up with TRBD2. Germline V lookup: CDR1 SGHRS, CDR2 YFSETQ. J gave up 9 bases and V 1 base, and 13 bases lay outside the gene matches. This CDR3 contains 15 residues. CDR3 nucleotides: TGCGCCAGCAGCTTGCTCGGGACTACCAGCCCGGGGCAGTACTTC. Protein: CASSLLGTTSPGQYF.

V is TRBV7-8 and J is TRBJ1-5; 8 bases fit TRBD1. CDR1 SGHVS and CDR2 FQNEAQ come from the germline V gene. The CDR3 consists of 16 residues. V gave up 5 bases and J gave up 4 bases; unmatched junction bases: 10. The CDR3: CASSPNDRGPNQPQHF. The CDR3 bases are TGTGCCAGCAGCCCTAACGACAGGGGCCCGAATCAGCCCCAGCATTTT. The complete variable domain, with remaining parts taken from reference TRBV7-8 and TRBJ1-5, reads GAGVSQSPRYKVAKRGQDVALRCDPISGHVSLFWYQQALGQGPEFLTYFQNEAQLDKSGLPSDRFFAERPEGSVSTLKIQRTQQEDSAVYLCASSPNDRGPNQPQHFGDGTRLSIL.

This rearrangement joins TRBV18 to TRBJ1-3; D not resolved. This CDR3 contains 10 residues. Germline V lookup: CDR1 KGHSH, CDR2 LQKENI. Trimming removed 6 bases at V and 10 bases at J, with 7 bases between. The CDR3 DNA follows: TGTGCCAGCTCCCAGAATACCATATATTTT. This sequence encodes CASSQNTIYF.

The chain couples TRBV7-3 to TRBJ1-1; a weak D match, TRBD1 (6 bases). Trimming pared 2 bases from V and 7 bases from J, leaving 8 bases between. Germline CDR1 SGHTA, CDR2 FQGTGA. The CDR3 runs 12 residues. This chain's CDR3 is CASSLGDNEAFF. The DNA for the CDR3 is TGTGCCAGCAGCTTAGGGGACAATGAAGCTTTCTTT.

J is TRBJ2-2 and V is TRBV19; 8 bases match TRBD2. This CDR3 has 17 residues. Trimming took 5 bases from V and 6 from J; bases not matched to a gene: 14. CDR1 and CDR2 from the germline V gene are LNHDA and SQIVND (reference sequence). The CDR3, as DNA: TGTGCCAGTAGTCCCCTCCGTTCAAGCGGGAGATCCGGGGAGCTGTTTTTT. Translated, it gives CASSPLRSSGRSGELFF.

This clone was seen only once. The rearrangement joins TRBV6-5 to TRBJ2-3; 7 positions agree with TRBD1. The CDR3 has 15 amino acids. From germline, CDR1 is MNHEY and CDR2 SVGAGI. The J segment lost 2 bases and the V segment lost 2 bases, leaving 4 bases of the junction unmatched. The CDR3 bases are TGTGCCAGCAGTTACGCCGACAGGGTCACAGATACGCAGTATTTT. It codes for CASSYADRVTDTQYF.

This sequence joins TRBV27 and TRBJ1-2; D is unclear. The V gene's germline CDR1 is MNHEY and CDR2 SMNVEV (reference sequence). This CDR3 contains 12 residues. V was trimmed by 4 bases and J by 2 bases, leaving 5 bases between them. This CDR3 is CASSSQNYGYTF. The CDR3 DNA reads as TGTGCCAGCAGTTCACAGAACTATGGCTACACCTTC.

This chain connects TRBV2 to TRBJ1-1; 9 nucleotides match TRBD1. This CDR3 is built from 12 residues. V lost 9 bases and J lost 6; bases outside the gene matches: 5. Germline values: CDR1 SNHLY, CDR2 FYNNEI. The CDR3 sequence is CARGTGNSEAFF. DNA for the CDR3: TGTGCCAGAGGGACAGGGAATTCTGAAGCTTTCTTT.

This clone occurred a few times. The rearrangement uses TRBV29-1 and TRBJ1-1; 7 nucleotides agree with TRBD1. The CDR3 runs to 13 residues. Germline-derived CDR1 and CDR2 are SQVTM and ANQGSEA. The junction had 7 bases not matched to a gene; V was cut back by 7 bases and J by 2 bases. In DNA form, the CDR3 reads TGCAGCGGCCTGGGACAGAGAAACACTGAAGCTTTCTTT. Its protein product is CSGLGQRNTEAFF.

The CDR3 reads CASSLAGGNQETQYF. The CDR3, as DNA: TGTGCCAGCAGCTTGGCGGGAGGAAACCAAGAGACCCAGTACTTC. V is TRBV5-6 and J is TRBJ2-5, with 7 bases matching TRBD2. With V trimmed by 0 bases and J by 0 bases, 2 bases remained unmatched. The germline CDR1 and CDR2 sequences are SGHDT and YYEEEE. CDR3 length: 15 amino acids.

This chain's CDR3 is CASKRPGQGTGELFF. In DNA, the CDR3 is TGTGCCAGCAAGAGGCCGGGACAAGGTACCGGGGAGCTGTTTTTT. This sequence joins TRBV6-4 and TRBJ2-2, with D possibly matching TRBD1 (6 bases). CDR1 MRHNA and CDR2 SNTAGT come from the germline V gene. The V and J ends lost 7 bases and 5 bases respectively, with 17 bases between them. This CDR3 spans 15 amino acids.

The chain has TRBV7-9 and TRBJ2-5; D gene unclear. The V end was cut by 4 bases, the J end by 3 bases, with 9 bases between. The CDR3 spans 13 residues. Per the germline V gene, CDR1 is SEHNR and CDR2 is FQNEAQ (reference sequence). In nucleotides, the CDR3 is TGTGCCAGCAGCTCTAATACGAAAGAGACCCAGTACTTC. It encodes CASSSNTKETQYF.

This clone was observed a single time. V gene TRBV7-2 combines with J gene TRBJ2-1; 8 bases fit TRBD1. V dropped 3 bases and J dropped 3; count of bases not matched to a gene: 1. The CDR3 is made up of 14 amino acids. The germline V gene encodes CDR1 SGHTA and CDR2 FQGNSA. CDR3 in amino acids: CASSFGQGYNEQFF. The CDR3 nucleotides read TGTGCCAGCAGCTTCGGACAGGGCTACAATGAGCAGTTCTTC.

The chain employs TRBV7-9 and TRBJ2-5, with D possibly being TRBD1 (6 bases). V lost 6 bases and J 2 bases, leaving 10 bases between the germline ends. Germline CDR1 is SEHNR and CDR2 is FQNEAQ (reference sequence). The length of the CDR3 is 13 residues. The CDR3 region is CASRWGPQETQYF. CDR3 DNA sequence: TGTGCCAGCAGATGGGGGCCGCAAGAGACCCAGTACTTC. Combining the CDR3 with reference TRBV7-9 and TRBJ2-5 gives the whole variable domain DTGVSQNPRHKITKRGQNVTFRCDPISEHNRLYWYRQTLGQGPEFLTYFQNEAQLEKSRLLSDRFSAERPKGSFSTLEIQRTEQGDSAMYLCASRWGPQETQYFGPGTRLLVL.

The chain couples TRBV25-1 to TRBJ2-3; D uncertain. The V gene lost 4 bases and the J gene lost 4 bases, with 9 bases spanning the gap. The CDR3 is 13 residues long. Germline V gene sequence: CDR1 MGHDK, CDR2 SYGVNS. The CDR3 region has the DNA TGTGCCAGCAGTGCGACATGGGCAGATACGCAGTATTTT. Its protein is CASSATWADTQYF.

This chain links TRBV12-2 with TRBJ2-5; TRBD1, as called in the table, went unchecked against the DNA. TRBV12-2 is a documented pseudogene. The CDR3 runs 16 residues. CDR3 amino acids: CASRLVRTGPKETQYF. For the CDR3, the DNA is TGTGCAAGTCGCTTAGTCCGGACAGGGCCAAAAGAGACCCAGTACTTC.

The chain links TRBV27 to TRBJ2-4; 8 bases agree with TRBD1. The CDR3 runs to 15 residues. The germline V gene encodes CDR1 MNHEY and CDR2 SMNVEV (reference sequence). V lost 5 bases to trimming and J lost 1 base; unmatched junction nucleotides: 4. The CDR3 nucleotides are TGTGCCAGCAGTACCTGGACAGGGGCCAAAAACATTCAGTACTTC. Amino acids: CASSTWTGAKNIQYF.

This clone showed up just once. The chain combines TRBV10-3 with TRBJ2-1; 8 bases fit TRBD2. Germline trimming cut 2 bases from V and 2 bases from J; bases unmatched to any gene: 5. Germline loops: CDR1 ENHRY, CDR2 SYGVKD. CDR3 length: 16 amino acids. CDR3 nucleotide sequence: TGTGCCATCAGTGAGGCCGCGGGAGGAACCTACAATGAGCAGTTCTTC. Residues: CAISEAAGGTYNEQFF.

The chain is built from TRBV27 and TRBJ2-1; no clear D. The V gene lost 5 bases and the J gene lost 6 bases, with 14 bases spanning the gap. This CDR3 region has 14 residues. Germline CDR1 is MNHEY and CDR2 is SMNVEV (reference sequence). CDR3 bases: TGTGCCAGCAGTGGTCACTTATCTAGCAATGAGCAGTTCTTC. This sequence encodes CASSGHLSSNEQFF.

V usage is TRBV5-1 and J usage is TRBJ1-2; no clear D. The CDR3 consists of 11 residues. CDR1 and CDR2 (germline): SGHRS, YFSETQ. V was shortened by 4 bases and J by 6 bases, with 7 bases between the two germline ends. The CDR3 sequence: CASSEGDGYTF. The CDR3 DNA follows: TGCGCCAGCAGCGAGGGCGATGGCTACACCTTC.

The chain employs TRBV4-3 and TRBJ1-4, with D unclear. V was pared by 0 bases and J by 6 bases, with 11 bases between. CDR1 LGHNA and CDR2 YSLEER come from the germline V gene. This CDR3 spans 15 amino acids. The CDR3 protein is CASSQDGQDYEKLFF. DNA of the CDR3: TGCGCCAGCAGCCAAGATGGCCAGGATTATGAAAAACTGTTTTTT.

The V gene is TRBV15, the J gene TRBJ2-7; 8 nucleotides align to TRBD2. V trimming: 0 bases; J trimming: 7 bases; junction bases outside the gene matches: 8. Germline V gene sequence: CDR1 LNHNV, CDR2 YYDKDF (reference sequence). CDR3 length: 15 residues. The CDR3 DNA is TGTGCCACCAGCAGAGATCGGGAGGGGTTAGGGGAGCAGTACTTC. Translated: CATSRDREGLGEQYF.

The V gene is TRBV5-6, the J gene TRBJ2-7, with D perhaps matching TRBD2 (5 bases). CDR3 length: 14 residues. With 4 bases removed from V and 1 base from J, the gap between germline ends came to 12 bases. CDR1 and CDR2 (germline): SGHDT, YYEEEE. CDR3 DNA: TGTGCCAGCAGCGCGAGCGGACGATCCTACGAGCAGTACTTC. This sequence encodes CASSASGRSYEQYF.

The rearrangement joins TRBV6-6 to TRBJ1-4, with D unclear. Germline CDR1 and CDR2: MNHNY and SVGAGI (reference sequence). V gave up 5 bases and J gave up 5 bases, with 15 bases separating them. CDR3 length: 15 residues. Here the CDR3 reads CASSLLGGPNEKLFF. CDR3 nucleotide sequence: TGTGCCAGCAGTCTACTTGGAGGGCCAAATGAAAAACTGTTTTTT.

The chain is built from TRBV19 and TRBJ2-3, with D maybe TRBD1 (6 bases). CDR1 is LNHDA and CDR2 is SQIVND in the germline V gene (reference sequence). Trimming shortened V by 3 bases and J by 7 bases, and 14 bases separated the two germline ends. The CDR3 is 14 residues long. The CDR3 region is CASSILAGANTQYF. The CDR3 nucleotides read TGTGCCAGTAGTATTCTCGCAGGGGCAAATACGCAGTATTTT.